This T cell receptor beta chain was obtained from a study of cytotoxic CD8 clonotypes in ibrutinib-treated CLL. TCRdb's copy holds only in-frame clones and misses some; the assay was immunoSEQ multiplex PCR. The table has around 150,000 clones, 70% to 90% seen once. Sequencing was performed on PBMCs, taken at disease progression, from a patient treated with ibrutinib. This receptor was obtained from a human donor with chronic lymphocytic leukemia.

DNA for the CDR3: TGTGCCAGCAGCTCGGGACAGGGGTCAGATACGCAGTATTTT. Protein: CASSSGQGSDTQYF. This rearrangement joins TRBV7-9 to TRBJ2-3, with 10 bases matching TRBD1. V lost 4 bases, J lost 4 bases, and 2 bases stayed unmatched. The CDR3 is 14 amino acids. Germline V gene lookup returns CDR1 SEHNR and CDR2 FQNEAQ (reference sequence).